Listed here are 10 T cell receptor beta chains from one sample, sequenced in a study of technical replicates of blood from several donors. Only in-frame clones appear in the TCRdb table, and some are missing; sequencing was by immunoSEQ multiplex PCR. The table records approximately 75,000 clones, approximately 80% of them present only once. Sequencing was performed on PBMCs. These receptors were obtained from a human donor in good health. Some clones in this sample may be carry-over from other donors' samples.

V is TRBV5-6 and J is TRBJ1-2; D not resolved. V lost 3 bases and J 4 bases, leaving 4 bases between the germline ends. The CDR3 length is 11 residues. Germline V gives CDR1 SGHDT, CDR2 YYEEEE. CDR3 sequence: CASSWSYGYTF. The DNA for the CDR3 is TGTGCCAGCAGCTGGAGCTATGGCTACACCTTC.

This clone was seen just once. The V call is TRBV9, the J call TRBJ2-2; no clear D gene. Deletions cut 4 bases from V and 4 bases from J, with 2 bases between. This CDR3 is 11 amino acids long. Germline V lookup: CDR1 SGDLS, CDR2 YYNGEE. The CDR3 DNA reads as TGTGCCAGCAGCCGCACCGGGGAGCTGTTTTTT. Translation: CASSRTGELFF.

With respect to this clone: Mismatch with germline at one junction end may stem from a read error. The rearrangement links TRBV19 to TRBJ1-1; maybe TRBD1 (5 bases). This CDR3 contains 9 residues. Germline assignment: CDR1 LNHDA and CDR2 SQIVND (reference sequence). The DNA of the CDR3 is TGCCTAAGGGGCCGAGAAGCTTTCTTT. Its protein product is CLRGREAFF.

The count of this clone is one. The chain recombines TRBV7-9 with TRBJ2-3; D ambiguous. This CDR3 has 14 residues. Trimming stripped 4 bases from V and 4 bases from J, with 12 bases between. Germline CDR1 is SEHNR and CDR2 is FQNEAQ (reference sequence). The CDR3 nucleotides are TGTGCCAGCAGCTCTAGGTTGTTTGCAGATACGCAGTATTTT. Amino acids: CASSSRLFADTQYF. Variable domain in full (rest from reference TRBV7-9 and TRBJ2-3): DTGVSQNPRHKITKRGQNVTFRCDPISEHNRLYWYRQTLGQGPEFLTYFQNEAQLEKSRLLSDRFSAERPKGSFSTLEIQRTEQGDSAMYLCASSSRLFADTQYFGPGTRLTVL.

The CDR3 protein is CASSQDRGLAEAFF. CDR3 DNA sequence: TGTGCCAGCAGCCAGGACAGGGGGTTAGCTGAAGCTTTCTTT. The rearrangement uses TRBV13 and TRBJ1-1, with TRBD1 identical over 10 bases. This CDR3 comprises 14 residues. J was trimmed by 6 bases and V by 5 bases; bases with no gene match: 6. Germline CDR1 PRHDT, CDR2 FYEKMQ (reference sequence). Full variable domain (rest looked up from reference TRBV13 and TRBJ1-1): AAGVIQSPRHLIKEKRETATLKCYPIPRHDTVYWYQQGPGQDPQFLISFYEKMQSDKGSIPDRFSAQQFSDYHSELNMSSLELGDSALYFCASSQDRGLAEAFFGQGTRLTVV.

The V call is TRBV6-5, the J call TRBJ2-1; 8 bases fit TRBD1. Looked up from germline, CDR1 is MNHEY and CDR2 is SVGAGI. CDR3 length equals 15 residues. V trimming: 6 bases; J trimming: 5 bases; junction bases outside the gene matches: 9. CDR3 sequence reads: CASSPSPGGHNEQFF. Written as DNA, the CDR3 is TGTGCCAGCAGCCCCTCCCCAGGGGGCCACAATGAGCAGTTCTTC.

The rearrangement uses TRBV27 and TRBJ1-1; no definite D call. CDR1 is MNHEY and CDR2 is SMNVEV in the germline V gene (reference sequence). CDR3 length: 14 residues. Deletions cut 5 bases from V and 1 base from J, with 11 bases between. The CDR3 DNA reads as TGTGCCAGCAGTACCTCTATGAGGAACACTGAAGCTTTCTTT. This translates into CASSTSMRNTEAFF.

Only a few counts were recorded for this clone. The chain joins TRBV9 to TRBJ2-7; 8 bases fit TRBD1. This CDR3 comprises 15 residues. The V segment lost 0 bases and the J segment 2 bases; nucleotides outside the gene matches: 4. Germline assignment: CDR1 SGDLS and CDR2 YYNGEE. The CDR3 sequence: CASSVGQGLTYEQYF. The CDR3 DNA is TGTGCCAGCAGCGTAGGACAGGGGCTGACCTACGAGCAGTACTTC.

The chain is built from TRBV4-1 and TRBJ2-7; D gene uncertain. V lost 1 base and J lost 0, with 7 bases in between. Looked up from germline, CDR1 is MGHRA and CDR2 is YSYEKL. The CDR3 contains 14 residues. CDR3 sequence: CASSQVPHSYEQYF. CDR3 bases: TGCGCCAGCAGCCAAGTCCCCCACTCCTACGAGCAGTACTTC.

This clone was recorded once. The V call is TRBV9, the J call TRBJ2-5; 9 bases match TRBD1. J lost 5 bases, V lost 5 bases, and 7 bases had no gene match. CDR3 size: 14 residues. The germline gives CDR1 SGDLS, CDR2 YYNGEE. This chain's CDR3 is CASSPGTGWETQYF. The CDR3 coding sequence is TGTGCCAGCAGTCCCGGGACAGGGTGGGAGACCCAGTACTTC.